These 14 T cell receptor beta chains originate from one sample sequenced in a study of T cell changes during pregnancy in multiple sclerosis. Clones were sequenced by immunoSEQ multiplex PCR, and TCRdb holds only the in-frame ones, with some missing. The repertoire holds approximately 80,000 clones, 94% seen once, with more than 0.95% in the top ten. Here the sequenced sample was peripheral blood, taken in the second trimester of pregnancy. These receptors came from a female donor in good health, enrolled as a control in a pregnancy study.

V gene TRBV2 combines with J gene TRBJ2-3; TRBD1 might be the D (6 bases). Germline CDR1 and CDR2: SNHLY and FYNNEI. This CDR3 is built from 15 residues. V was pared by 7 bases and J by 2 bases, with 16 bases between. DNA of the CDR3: TGTGCCAGCACGCCTGGTGGACAGCACACAGATACGCAGTATTTT. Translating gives CASTPGGQHTDTQYF.

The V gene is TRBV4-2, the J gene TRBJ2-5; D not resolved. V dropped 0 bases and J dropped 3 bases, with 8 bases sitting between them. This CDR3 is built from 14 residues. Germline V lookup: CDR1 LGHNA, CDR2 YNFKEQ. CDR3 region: CASSQESREETQYF. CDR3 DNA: TGTGCCAGCAGCCAAGAGAGCCGCGAAGAGACCCAGTACTTC.

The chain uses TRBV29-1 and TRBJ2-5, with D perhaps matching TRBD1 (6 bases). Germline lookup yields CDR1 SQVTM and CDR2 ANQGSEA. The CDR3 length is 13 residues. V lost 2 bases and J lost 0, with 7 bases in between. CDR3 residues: CSVERGYQETQYF. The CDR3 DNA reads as TGCAGCGTTGAAAGGGGGTACCAAGAGACCCAGTACTTC.

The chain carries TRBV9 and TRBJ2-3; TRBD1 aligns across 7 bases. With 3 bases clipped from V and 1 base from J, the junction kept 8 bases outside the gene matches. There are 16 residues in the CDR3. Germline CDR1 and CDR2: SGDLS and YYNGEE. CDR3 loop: CASSGIGTDRTDTQYF. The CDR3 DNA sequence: TGTGCCAGCAGCGGGATCGGGACAGACCGCACAGATACGCAGTATTTT. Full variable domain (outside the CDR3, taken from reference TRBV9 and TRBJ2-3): DSGVTQTPKHLITATGQRVTLRCSPRSGDLSVYWYQQSLDQGLQFLIQYYNGEERAKGNILERFSAQQFPDLHSELNLSSLELGDSALYFCASSGIGTDRTDTQYFGPGTRLTVL.

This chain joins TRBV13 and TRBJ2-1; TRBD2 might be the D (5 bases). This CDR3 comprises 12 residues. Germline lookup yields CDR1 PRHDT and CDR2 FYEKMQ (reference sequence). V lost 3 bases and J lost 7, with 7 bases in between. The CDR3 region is CASSFERNEQFF. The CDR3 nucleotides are TGTGCCAGCAGCTTCGAGCGGAATGAGCAGTTCTTC.

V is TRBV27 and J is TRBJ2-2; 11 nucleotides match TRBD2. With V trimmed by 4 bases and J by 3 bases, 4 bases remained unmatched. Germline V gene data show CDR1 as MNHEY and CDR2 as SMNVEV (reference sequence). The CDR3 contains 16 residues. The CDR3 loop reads CASSSLAGGDTGELFF. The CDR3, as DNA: TGTGCCAGCAGTTCCTTAGCGGGAGGGGACACCGGGGAGCTGTTTTTT.

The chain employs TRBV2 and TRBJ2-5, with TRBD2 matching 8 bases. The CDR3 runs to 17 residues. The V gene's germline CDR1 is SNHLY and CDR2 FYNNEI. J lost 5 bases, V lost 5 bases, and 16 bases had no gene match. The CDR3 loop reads CASSQTGLAGFSETQYF. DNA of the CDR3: TGTGCCAGCAGTCAAACTGGACTAGCAGGGTTTTCGGAGACCCAGTACTTC.

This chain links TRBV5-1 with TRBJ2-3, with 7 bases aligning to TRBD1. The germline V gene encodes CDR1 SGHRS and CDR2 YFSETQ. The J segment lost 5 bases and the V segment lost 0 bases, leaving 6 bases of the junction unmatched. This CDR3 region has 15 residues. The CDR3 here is CASSLGGQFVDTQYF. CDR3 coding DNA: TGCGCCAGCAGCTTGGGGGGACAGTTTGTAGATACGCAGTATTTT.

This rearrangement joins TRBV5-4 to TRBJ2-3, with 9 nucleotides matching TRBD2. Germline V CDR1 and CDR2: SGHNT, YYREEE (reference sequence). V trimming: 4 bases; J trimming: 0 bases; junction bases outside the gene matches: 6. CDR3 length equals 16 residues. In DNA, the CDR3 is TGTGCCAGCAGCGGATTTAGCGGGGGCAGCACAGATACGCAGTATTTT. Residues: CASSGFSGGSTDTQYF.

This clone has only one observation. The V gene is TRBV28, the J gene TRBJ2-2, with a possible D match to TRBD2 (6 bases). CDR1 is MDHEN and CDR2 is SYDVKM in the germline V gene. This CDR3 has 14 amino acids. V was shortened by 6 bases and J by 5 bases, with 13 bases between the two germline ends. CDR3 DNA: TGTGCCAGCAGCGGAGGGCCGCGAACCGGGGAGCTGTTTTTT. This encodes CASSGGPRTGELFF.

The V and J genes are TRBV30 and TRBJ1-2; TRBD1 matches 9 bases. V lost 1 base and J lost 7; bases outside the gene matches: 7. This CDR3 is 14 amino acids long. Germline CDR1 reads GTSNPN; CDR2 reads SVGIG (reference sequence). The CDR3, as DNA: TGTGCCTGGAGTGGACAGGGGGATGGAAGTGGCTACACCTTC. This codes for CAWSGQGDGSGYTF.

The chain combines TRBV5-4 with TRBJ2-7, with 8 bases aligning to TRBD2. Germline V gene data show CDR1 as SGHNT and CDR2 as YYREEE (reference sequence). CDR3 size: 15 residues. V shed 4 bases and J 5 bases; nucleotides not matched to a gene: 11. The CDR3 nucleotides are TGTGCCAGCAGCAATCCCCCGGGACTAGTCCACGAGCAGTACTTC. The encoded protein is CASSNPPGLVHEQYF.

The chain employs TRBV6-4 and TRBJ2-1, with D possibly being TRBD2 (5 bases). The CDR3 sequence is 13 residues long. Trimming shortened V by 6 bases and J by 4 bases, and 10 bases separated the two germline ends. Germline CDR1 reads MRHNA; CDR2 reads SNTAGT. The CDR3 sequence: CASSADSYNEQFF. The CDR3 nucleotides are TGTGCCAGCAGCGCGGACTCGTACAATGAGCAGTTCTTC.

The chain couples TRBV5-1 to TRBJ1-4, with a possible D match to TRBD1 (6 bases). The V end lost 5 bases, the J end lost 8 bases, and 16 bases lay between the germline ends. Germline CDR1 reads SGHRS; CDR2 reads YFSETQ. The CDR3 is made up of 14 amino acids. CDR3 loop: CASRRRPQGEKLFF. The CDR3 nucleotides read TGCGCCAGCAGACGAAGACCTCAGGGGGAAAAACTGTTTTTT.